A selection of T cell receptor beta chains follows, all from one sample in a study of neoadjuvant anti-PD-1 for oral cavity cancer. Clones were sequenced by immunoSEQ multiplex PCR, and TCRdb holds only the in-frame ones, with some missing. The sample shows approximately 15,000 clones, approximately 72% of them seen only once. The sequencing here drew on PBMCs, taken after nivolumab (anti-PD-1) treatment. Receptors were obtained from a person aged 40-85 years with oral cavity squamous cell carcinoma. CDR3s include the opening cysteine and the closing phenylalanine or tryptophan. The order of the fields is J gene, clone size, V gene, D gene, CDR3 DNA, CDR3 protein. The D gene is left open where the match is weak. The size entry is marked missing in some rows and otherwise reads once, few, many or a size class.

TRBJ1-1,.,TRBV19,.,TGTGCCAGTAGGGCACAGGGGAACACTGAAGCTTTCTTT,CASRAQGNTEAFF
TRBJ2-7,.,TRBV6-6,TRBD1,TGTGCCAGCAGTATAGGGACAGGGGGACCCTACGAGCAGTACTTC,CASSIGTGGPYEQYF
TRBJ2-7,few,TRBV25-1,.,TGTGCCAGCAGTGATTTTAGGAACAGGGGAGGCGAGCAGTACTTC,CASSDFRNRGGEQYF
TRBJ2-2,.,TRBV19,.,TGTGCCAGTAGTATAGGACCCGGGGAGCTGTTTTTT,CASSIGPGELFF
TRBJ2-7,.,TRBV27,.,TGTGCCAGCAGATCAATACAGGATGGCCGTGAGCAGTACTTC,CASRSIQDGREQYF
TRBJ2-7,.,TRBV27,TRBD2,TGTGCCAGCAGGCGGGGGGCGTACGAGCAGTACTTC,CASRRGAYEQYF
TRBJ1-1,.,TRBV6-1,.,TGTGCCGGCATGGGCGGGGCGCCTGGGACTGAAGCTTTCTTT,CAGMGGAPGTEAFF
TRBJ1-5,few,TRBV5-1,.,TGCGCCAGCAGCTTGGGCGGATACGCACAGGATCAGCCCCAGCATTTT,CASSLGGYAQDQPQHF
TRBJ2-7,.,TRBV18,TRBD1,TGTGCCAGCTCACTTTCCGGGACAGCGACGCCCTACGAGCAGTACTTC,CASSLSGTATPYEQYF
TRBJ1-1,.,TRBV10-1,.,TGCGCCAGCAGTGAGGACGGATGGAACACTGAAGCTTTCTTT,CASSEDGWNTEAFF
TRBJ2-3,.,TRBV2,.,TGTGCCAGCAACCTCGGAGATACGCAGTATTTT,CASNLGDTQYF
TRBJ2-7,.,TRBV19,.,TGTGCCACCTCACCGGGACTCTCCTACGAGCAGTACTTC,CATSPGLSYEQYF
TRBJ2-1,once,TRBV10-3,TRBD2,TGTGCCATCAGTGGGGGTGGGGGAGCGGGGAATGAGCAGTTCTTC,CAISGGGGAGNEQFF
TRBJ2-1,once,TRBV6-1,.,TGTGCCAGCACCAGAAATCCCGCGGGCAGGGATGAGCAGTTCTTC,CASTRNPAGRDEQFF
TRBJ2-1,.,TRBV30,.,TGTGCCTGGAGTGCAGACGGGTACAATGAGCAGTTCTTC,CAWSADGYNEQFF
TRBJ1-2,few,TRBV2,.,TGTGCCAGCAGTCTAAGCGGGCAGGGTAATGGCTACACCTTC,CASSLSGQGNGYTF
TRBJ2-7,.,TRBV6-6,TRBD1,TGTGCCAGCAGTTACGGACAGGGGGCTGGATACGAGCAGTACTTC,CASSYGQGAGYEQYF
TRBJ2-7,.,TRBV7-2,TRBD2,TGTGCCAGCAGCTTGGGACTAGCCTCCTACGAGCAGTACTTC,CASSLGLASYEQYF
TRBJ1-2,.,TRBV5-1,.,TGCGCCAGCAGCTCCGGCGCAGGGTTCGGCGGCTACACCTTC,CASSSGAGFGGYTF
TRBJ2-7,.,TRBV10-3,TRBD2,TGTGCCATCAGTGATGGGACTAGCAGGAGCTCCTACGAGCAGTACTTC,CAISDGTSRSSYEQYF
TRBJ2-7,.,TRBV6-6,TRBD2,TGTGCCAGCAGGCCGGGACTAGCGCCCTACGAGCAGTACTTC,CASRPGLAPYEQYF
TRBJ2-5,.,TRBV9,.,TGTGCCAGCAGCCTGTCAAAAGAGACCCAGTACTTC,CASSLSKETQYF
TRBJ1-5,.,TRBV27,TRBD1,TGTGCCAGCAGTTTACCCCAGGGGGCCCAGCATTTT,CASSLPQGAQHF
TRBJ2-7,few,TRBV5-4,.,TGTGCCAGCAGCTCGCCGACCAACGAGCAGTACTTC,CASSSPTNEQYF
TRBJ2-1,.,TRBV4-1,.,TGCGCCAGCAGCCAAGATCGCATGACAGCCTACAATGAGCAGTTCTTC,CASSQDRMTAYNEQFF
TRBJ2-1,.,TRBV27,TRBD2,TGTGCCAGCAGTTTAATCTTCGGGGTAGCGGGAGCAGGTGTGCAGTTCTTC,CASSLIFGVAGAGVQFF
TRBJ1-1,.,TRBV9,TRBD1,TGTGCCAGCAGCGTAGGTGGGACAGGCAACACTGAAGCTTTCTTT,CASSVGGTGNTEAFF
TRBJ1-2,.,TRBV5-6,TRBD1,TGTGCCAGCAGCTGGGACAGGCAACTGAAGGGCTACACCTTC,CASSWDRQLKGYTF